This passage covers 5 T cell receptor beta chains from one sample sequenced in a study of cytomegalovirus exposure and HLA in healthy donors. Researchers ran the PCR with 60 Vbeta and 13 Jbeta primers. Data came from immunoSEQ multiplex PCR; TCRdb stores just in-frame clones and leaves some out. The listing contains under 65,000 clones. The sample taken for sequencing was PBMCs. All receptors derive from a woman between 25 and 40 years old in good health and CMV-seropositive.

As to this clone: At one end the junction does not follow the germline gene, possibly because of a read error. CDR3 sequence (DNA): TGTGCTAGCAGCCCAATGCGGGAGGGATCCGCTAGCGGGAAGAAAGAGACCCAGTACTTC. Amino acid sequence: CASSPMREGSASGKKETQYF. This chain connects TRBV7-7 to TRBJ2-5; 9 positions match TRBD2. This CDR3 spans 20 amino acids. CDR1 is SSHAT and CDR2 is FNYEAQ in the germline V gene (reference sequence).

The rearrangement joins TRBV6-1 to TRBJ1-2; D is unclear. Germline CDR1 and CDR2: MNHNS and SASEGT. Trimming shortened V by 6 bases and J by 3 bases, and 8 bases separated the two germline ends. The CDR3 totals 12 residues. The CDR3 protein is CASSAGYYGYTF. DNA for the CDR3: TGTGCCAGCAGCGCAGGTTACTATGGCTACACCTTC.

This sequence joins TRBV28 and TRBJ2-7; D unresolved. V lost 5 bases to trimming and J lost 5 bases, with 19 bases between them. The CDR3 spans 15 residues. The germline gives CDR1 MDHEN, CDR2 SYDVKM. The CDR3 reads CASSPRLGYRHEQYF. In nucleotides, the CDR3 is TGTGCCAGCAGTCCCAGGTTGGGCTATCGCCACGAGCAGTACTTC.

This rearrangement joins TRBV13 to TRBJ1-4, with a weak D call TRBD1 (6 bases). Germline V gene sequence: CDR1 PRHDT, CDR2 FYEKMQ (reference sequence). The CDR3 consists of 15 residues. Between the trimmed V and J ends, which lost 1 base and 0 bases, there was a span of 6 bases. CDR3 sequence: CASSLAGATNEKLFF. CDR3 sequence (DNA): TGTGCCAGCAGCTTAGCAGGGGCAACTAATGAAAAACTGTTTTTT.

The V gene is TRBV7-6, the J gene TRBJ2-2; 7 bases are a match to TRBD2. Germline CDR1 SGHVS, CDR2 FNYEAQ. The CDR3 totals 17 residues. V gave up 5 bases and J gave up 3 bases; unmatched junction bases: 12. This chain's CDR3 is CASSPGPGLSDTGELFF. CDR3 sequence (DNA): TGTGCCAGCAGCCCGGGGCCGGGACTAAGTGACACCGGGGAGCTGTTTTTT.